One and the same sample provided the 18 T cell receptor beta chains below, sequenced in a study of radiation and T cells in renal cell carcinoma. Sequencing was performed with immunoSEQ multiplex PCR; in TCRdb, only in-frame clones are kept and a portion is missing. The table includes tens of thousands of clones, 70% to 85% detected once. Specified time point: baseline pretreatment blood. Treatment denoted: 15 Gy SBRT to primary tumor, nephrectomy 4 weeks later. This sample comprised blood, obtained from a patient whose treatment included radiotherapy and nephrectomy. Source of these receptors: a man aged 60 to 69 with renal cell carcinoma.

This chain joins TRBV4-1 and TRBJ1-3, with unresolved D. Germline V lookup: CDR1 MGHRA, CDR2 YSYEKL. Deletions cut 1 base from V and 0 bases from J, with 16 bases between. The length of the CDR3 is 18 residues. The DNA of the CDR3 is TGCGCCAGCAGCCAAGTAAGCTTCGGGCGGGACTCTGGAAACACCATATATTTT. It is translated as CASSQVSFGRDSGNTIYF.

The CDR3 here is CASSYRRGAETQYF. DNA of the CDR3: TGTGCCAGCAGTTACAGACGGGGGGCAGAGACCCAGTACTTC. The chain uses TRBV6-5 and TRBJ2-5; D may be TRBD2 (7 bases). CDR3 length equals 14 residues. V was shortened by 2 bases and J by 4 bases, with 11 bases between the two germline ends. Germline assignment: CDR1 MNHEY and CDR2 SVGAGI.

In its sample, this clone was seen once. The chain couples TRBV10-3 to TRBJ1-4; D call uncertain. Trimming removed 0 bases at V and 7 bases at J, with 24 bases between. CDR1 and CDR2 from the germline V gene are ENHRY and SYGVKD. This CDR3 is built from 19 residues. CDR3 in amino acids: CAISESVSGAGYRSEKLFF. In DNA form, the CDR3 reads TGTGCCATCAGTGAGTCCGTATCCGGCGCAGGCTATCGGAGTGAAAAACTGTTTTTT.

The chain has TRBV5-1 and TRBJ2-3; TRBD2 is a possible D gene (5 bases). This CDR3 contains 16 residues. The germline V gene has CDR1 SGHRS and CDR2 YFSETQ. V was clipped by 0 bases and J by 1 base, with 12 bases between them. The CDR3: CASSLGGSFGTDTQYF. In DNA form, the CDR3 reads TGCGCCAGCAGCTTGGGAGGGAGTTTTGGCACAGATACGCAGTATTTT.

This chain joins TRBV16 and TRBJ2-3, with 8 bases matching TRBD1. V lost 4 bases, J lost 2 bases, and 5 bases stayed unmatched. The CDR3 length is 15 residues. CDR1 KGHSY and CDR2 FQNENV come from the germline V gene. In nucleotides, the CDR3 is TGTGCCAGCAGCCGCCGGGACAGGTACACAGATACGCAGTATTTT. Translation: CASSRRDRYTDTQYF.

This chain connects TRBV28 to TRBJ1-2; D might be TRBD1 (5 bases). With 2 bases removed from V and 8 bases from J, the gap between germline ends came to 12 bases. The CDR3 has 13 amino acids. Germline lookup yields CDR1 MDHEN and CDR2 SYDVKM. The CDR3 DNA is TGTGCCAGCAGTTTAACTGGGGCGCCAGGCTACACCTTC. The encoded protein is CASSLTGAPGYTF.

CDR3 DNA sequence: TGTGCCAGCAGCTTAGGTTTCTCGTACACTGAAGCTTTCTTT. It translates to CASSLGFSYTEAFF. The rearrangement joins TRBV7-2 to TRBJ1-1; D is ambiguous. Per the germline V gene, CDR1 is SGHTA and CDR2 is FQGNSA. V shed 1 base and J shed 3 bases, with 9 bases lying between them. The CDR3 has 14 residues.

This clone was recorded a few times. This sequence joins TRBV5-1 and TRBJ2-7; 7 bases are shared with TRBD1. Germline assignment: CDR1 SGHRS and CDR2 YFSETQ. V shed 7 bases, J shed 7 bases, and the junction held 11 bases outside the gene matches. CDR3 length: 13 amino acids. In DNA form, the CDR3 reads TGCGCCAGCGGATCAAACGGGGACAGTGAGCAGTACTTC. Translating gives CASGSNGDSEQYF.

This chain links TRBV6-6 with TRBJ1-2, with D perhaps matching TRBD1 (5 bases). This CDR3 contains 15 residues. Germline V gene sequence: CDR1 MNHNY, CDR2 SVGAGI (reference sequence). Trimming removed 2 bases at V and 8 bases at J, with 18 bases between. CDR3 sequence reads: CASSYEAIQVGGYTF. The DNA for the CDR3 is TGTGCCAGCAGTTACGAAGCAATACAGGTTGGCGGCTACACCTTC.

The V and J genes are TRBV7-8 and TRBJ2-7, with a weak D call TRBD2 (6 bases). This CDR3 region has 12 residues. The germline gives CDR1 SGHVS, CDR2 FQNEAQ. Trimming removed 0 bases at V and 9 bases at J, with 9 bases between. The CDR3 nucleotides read TGTGCCAGCAGCTTAGCTGGGGGAGGGCAGTACTTC. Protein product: CASSLAGGGQYF. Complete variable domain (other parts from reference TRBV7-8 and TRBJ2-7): GAGVSQSPRYKVAKRGQDVALRCDPISGHVSLFWYQQALGQGPEFLTYFQNEAQLDKSGLPSDRFFAERPEGSVSTLKIQRTQQEDSAVYLCASSLAGGGQYFGPGTRLTVT.

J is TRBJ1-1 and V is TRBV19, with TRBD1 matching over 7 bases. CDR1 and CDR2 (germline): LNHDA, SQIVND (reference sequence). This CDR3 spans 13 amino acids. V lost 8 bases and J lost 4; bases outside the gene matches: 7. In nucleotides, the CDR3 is TGTGCCAGTGGCCCCGGACAGGTCACTGAAGCTTTCTTT. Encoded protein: CASGPGQVTEAFF.

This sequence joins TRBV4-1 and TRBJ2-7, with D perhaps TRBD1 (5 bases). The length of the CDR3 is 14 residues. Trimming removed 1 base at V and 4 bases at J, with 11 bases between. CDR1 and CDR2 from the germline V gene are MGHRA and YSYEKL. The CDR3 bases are TGCGCCAGCAGCCAAGGTGAAAGGGGATACGAGCAGTACTTC. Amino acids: CASSQGERGYEQYF.

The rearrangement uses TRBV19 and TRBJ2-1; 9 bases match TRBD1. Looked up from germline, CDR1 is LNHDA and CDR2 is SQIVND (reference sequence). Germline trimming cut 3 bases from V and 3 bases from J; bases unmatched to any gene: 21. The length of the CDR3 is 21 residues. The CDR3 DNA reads TGTGCCAGTAGTATGGGACCCCTGGGACAGGGAGGGGTGGAGGTCTACAATGAGCAGTTCTTC. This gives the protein CASSMGPLGQGGVEVYNEQFF.

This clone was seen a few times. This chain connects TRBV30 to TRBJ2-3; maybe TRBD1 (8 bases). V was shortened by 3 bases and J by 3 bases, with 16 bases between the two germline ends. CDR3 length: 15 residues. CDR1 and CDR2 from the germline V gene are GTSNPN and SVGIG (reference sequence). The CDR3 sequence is CAWSADRGGTDTQYF. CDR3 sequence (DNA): TGTGCCTGGAGCGCCGACAGGGGAGGGACAGATACGCAGTATTTT.

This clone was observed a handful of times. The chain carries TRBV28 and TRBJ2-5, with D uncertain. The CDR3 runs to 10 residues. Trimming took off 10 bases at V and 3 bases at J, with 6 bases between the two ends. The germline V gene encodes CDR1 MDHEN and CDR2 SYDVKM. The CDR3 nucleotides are TGTGCCATCGTCGAAGAGACCCAGTACTTC. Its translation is CAIVEETQYF.

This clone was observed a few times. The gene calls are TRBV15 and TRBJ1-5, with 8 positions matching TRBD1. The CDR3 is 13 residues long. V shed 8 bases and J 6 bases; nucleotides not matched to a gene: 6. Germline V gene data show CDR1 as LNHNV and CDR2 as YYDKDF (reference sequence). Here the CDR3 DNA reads TGTGCCACCTCGGACAGGGTGCGTCAGCCCCAGCATTTT. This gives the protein CATSDRVRQPQHF.

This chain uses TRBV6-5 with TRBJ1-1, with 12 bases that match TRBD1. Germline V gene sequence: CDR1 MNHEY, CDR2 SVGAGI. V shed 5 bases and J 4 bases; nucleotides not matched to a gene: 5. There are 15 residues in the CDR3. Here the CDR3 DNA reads TGTGCCAGCAGTACGCCGGGACAGGGGGCCACTGAAGCTTTCTTT. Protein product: CASSTPGQGATEAFF.

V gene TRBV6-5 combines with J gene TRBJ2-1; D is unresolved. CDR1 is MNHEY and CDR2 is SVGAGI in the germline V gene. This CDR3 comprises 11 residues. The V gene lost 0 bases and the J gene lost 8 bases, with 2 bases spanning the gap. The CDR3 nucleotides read TGTGCCAGCAGTTACTCGGATGAGCAGTTCTTC. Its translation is CASSYSDEQFF.